One TCR beta chain is described in this entry. This receptor's antigen is unknown. Base qualities are not at hand, and no much larger clone is one base apart. These data originate in a study of blood T cell repertoires in COVID-19 (dated by TCRdb to the early 2020s). Looking at the study overall: Collaborator samples came from the United States, Italy and Spain and covered acute and convalescent phases of COVID-19. The prospective study material was composed of cDNA or gDNA derived from T cells, B-cell-depleted T cells, or PBMCs. The dataset comprised deeply sampled blood TCRbeta repertoires from subjects exposed to, actively infected with, or recovered from COVID-19. The repertoires were made available in a free public database intended to serve as a resource for research on the immune response to SARS-CoV-2. The samples were drawn from two sources: the first 160 participants of the ongoing ImmuneRACE study, and 1,254 subjects contributed by 6 global collaborators. A de-identified subject ID, COVID-19 status, age in years and sex were almost always included in the sample metadata. HLA class I and class II types, where available, came from metadata supplied by the sample provider rather than from assay-based typing. Overall study outcomes, separate from this receptor: The amount of clinical and demographic metadata varied by source and participant and was provided uncurated.

TCRbeta CDR3 regions were amplified from genomic DNA using the immunoSEQ Assay, a bias-controlled multiplex PCR. On the study's bioinformatics: The number of nucleated cells in each sample was estimated from the amplification of reference gene primers within the assay. To quantify the absolute abundance of each unique TCRbeta CDR3 rearrangement, sequence reads were collapsed and filtered. For each sample, productive Simpson clonality was calculated as the square root of Simpson's diversity index over productive rearrangements. The immuneACCESS repertoire file appears here via TCRdb, limited to in-frame rearrangements. These files lack a portion of the clones; in checked studies, under half of the deficit traces to unresolved V genes, and the cause of the others is not known. V and J calls and clone size are copied from that table; D and trimming were computed from the DNA. The sample table holds 370,000 or so clones, of which around 87% were seen once. The top ten clones comprise approximately 1.2% of the sample.

The trim is 1 base for V and 1 base for J, with a gap of 13 bases between the germline ends. From the germline V gene, CDR1 is SGHAT and CDR2 is FQNNGV. Measured from the cysteine to the phenylalanine, the CDR3 is 16 residues long. CDR3 DNA is the only sequence kept; it has 48 bases, read in frame from the first base. Participants in the prospective study were enrolled through a virtual design, were aged roughly 18 to 100 years, and lived in roughly 24 United States geographic areas. In the prospective study, participants were assigned to cohorts based on the clinical history participants reported in a screening survey and a study questionnaire. ImmuneRACE Cohort 3 recovered participants were defined by two consecutive negative NP/OP PCR tests, healthcare professional clearance, or symptom resolution. In the prospective study, mobile phlebotomists collected whole blood, serum and a nasopharyngeal or oropharyngeal swab from each participant. Participants in the prospective study had the option to provide additional blood draws and questionnaires over a 2-month period. Before DNA extraction, prospective study blood samples were shipped either frozen or at room temperature.

The sequence is built from TRBV11-2 and TRBJ1-1, with the identity of the D gene unclear. This sequence originates from a young man who had recovered from COVID-19. The sequenced sample consisted of PBMCs or T cells enriched from blood (not recorded which). The CDR3 region reads CASSLGDRSGNTEAFF. In nucleotide form, the sequence is TGTGCCAGCAGCTTAGGTGATCGGTCGGGGAACACTGAAGCTTTCTTT. The full variable domain, completed from the reference TRBV11-2 and TRBJ1-1 proteins outside the CDR3, reads EAGVAQSPRYKIIEKRQSVAFWCNPISGHATLYWYQQILGQGPKLLIQFQNNGVVDDSQLPKDRFSAERLKGVDSTLKIQPAKLEDSAVYLCASSLGDRSGNTEAFFGQGTRLTVV.